A single sample is the source of the 6 T cell receptor beta chains below, sequenced in a study of T cells in Graves' hyperthyroidism and ophthalmopathy. There were TCR beta CDR3 regions amplified from RNA transcripts. The HTBI primer set served for first-round RT-PCR of the TCR CDR3. From the multiplex PCR reads, TCRdb called clonotypes with MiXCR, one entry per CDR3 protein. The sample gives around 110,000 distinct CDR3 sequences, 15% to 20% of which show up once; 42% is in the top ten. The specimen was blood. Receptor source: a woman between 50 and 59 years old with Graves' hyperthyroidism.

This clonotype was detected ten times or more. The CDR3 nucleotides are TGCAGCGTTGATATGGGGGCGAACACTGAAGCTTTCTTT. This sequence encodes CSVDMGANTEAFF. The J gene is TRBJ1-1, the V gene TRBV29-1; D may be TRBD1 (6 bases). Per the germline V gene, CDR1 is SQVTM and CDR2 is ANQGSEA. CDR3 length: 13 residues. With 3 bases removed from V and 1 base from J, the gap between germline ends came to 9 bases.

In this sample, this clonotype turned up many times. The chain combines TRBV11-2 with TRBJ2-1; 9 bases agree with TRBD1. This CDR3 is 16 amino acids long. Germline trimming cut 4 bases from V and 3 bases from J; bases unmatched to any gene: 7. The germline CDR1 and CDR2 sequences are SGHAT and FQNNGV. CDR3 sequence: CASSSPGTGNYNEQFF. The CDR3 DNA sequence: TGTGCCAGCAGCTCACCCGGGACAGGGAACTACAATGAGCAGTTCTTC.

The chain carries TRBV20-1 and TRBJ2-1; 9 bases are shared with TRBD1. V lost 2 bases and J lost 4; bases outside the gene matches: 6. This CDR3 has 15 amino acids. The germline gives CDR1 DFQATT, CDR2 SNEGSKA (reference sequence). The CDR3 loop reads CSARNRDRVYNEQFF. The CDR3 DNA sequence: TGCAGTGCTAGAAACCGGGACAGGGTTTACAATGAGCAGTTCTTC.

This clonotype was picked up many times. The J gene is TRBJ1-6, the V gene TRBV27, with D unresolved. The CDR3 is 15 residues long. The V end was cut by 2 bases, the J end by 3 bases, with 8 bases between. Germline values: CDR1 MNHEY, CDR2 SMNVEV (reference sequence). The CDR3 protein is CASSLGQIYNSPLHF. The CDR3 DNA sequence: TGTGCCAGCAGTTTAGGCCAGATCTATAATTCACCCCTCCACTTT.

The chain has TRBV11-1 and TRBJ2-1; 10 bases align to TRBD1. CDR3 length: 15 residues. V was clipped by 3 bases and J by 2 bases; unmatched bases: 1. Germline assignment: CDR1 SGHAT and CDR2 FQDESV (reference sequence). The CDR3 region is CASSFGTGAYNEQFF. The CDR3 region has the DNA TGTGCCAGCAGCTTCGGGACAGGGGCCTACAATGAGCAGTTCTTC.

This clonotype has at least ten counts. The rearrangement joins TRBV9 to TRBJ2-1, with D uncertain. With 0 bases removed from V and 10 bases from J, the gap between germline ends came to 11 bases. The germline V gene has CDR1 SGDLS and CDR2 YYNGEE. The CDR3 runs to 13 residues. CDR3 nucleotide sequence: TGTGCCAGCAGCGTAGACCTCTCTGGAGAGCAGTTCTTC. Encoded protein: CASSVDLSGEQFF.